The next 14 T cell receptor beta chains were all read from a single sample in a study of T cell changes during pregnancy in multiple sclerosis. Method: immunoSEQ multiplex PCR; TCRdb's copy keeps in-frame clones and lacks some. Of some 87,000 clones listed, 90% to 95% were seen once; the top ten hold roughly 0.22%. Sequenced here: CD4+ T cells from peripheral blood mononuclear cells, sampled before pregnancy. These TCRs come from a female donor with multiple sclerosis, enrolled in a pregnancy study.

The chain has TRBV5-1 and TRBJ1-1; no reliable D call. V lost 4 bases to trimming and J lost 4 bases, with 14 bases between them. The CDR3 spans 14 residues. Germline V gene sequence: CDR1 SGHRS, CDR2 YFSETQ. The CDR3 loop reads CASSPDWLGTEAFF. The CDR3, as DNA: TGCGCCAGCAGCCCGGACTGGTTGGGCACTGAAGCTTTCTTT.

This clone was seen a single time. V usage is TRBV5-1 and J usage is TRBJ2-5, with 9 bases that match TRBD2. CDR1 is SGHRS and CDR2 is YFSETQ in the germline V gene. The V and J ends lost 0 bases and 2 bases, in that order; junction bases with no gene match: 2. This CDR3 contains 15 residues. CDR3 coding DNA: TGCGCCAGCAGCTTGGATAGCGGGAGTCAAGAGACCCAGTACTTC. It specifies CASSLDSGSQETQYF.

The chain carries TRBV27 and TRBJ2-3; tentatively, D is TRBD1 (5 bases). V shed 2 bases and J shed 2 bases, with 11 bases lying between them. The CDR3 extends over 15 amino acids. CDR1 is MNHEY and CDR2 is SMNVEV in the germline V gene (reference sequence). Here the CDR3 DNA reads TGTGCCAGCAGTTTAAAGGGGCTTATCACAGATACGCAGTATTTT. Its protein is CASSLKGLITDTQYF.

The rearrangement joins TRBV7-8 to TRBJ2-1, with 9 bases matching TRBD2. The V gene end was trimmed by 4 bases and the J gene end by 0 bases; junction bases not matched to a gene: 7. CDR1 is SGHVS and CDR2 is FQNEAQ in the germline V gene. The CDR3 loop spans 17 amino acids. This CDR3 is CASSSRLAETSYNEQFF. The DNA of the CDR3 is TGTGCCAGCAGCTCAAGACTAGCGGAGACCTCCTACAATGAGCAGTTCTTC.

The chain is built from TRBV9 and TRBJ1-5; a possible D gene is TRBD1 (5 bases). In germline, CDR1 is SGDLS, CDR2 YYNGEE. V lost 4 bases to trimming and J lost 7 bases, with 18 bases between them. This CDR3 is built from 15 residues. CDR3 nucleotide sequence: TGTGCCAGCAGCAAAGAGGAGGGGATAGGACAGCCCCAGCATTTT. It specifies CASSKEEGIGQPQHF.

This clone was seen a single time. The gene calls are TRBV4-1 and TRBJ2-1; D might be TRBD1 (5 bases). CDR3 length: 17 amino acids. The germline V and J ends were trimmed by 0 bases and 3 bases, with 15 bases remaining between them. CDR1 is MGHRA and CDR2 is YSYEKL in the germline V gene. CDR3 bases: TGCGCCAGCAGCCAAGAAGACTTAAGACAGTACTACAATGAGCAGTTCTTC. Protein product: CASSQEDLRQYYNEQFF.

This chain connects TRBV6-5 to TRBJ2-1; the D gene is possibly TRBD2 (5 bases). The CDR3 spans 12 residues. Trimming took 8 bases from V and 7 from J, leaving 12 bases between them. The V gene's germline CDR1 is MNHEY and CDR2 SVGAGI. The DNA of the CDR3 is TGTGCCAGCGGAGGAAGGGCTAATGAGCAGTTCTTC. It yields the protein CASGGRANEQFF.

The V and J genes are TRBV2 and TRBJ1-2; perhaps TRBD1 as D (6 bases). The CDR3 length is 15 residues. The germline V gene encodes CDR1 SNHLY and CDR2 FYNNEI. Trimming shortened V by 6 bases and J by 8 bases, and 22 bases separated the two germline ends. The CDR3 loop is CASSPTGGGSWGYTF. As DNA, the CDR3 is TGTGCCAGCAGCCCTACTGGGGGGGGCTCGTGGGGCTACACCTTC.

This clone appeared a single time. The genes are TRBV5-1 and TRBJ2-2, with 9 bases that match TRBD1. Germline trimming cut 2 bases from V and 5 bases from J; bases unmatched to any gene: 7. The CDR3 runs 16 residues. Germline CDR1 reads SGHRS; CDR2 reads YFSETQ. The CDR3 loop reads CASSLPRQGGTGELFF. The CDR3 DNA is TGCGCCAGCAGCTTACCAAGACAGGGGGGGACCGGGGAGCTGTTTTTT.

The CDR3 nucleotides are TGTGCCAGCAGTGAGGGGCGGCCTTCGTCTGGAAACACCATATATTTT. Its protein product is CASSEGRPSSGNTIYF. This sequence joins TRBV2 and TRBJ1-3; tentatively, D is TRBD1 (5 bases). Between the trimmed V and J ends, which lost 3 bases and 1 base, there was a span of 13 bases. This CDR3 has 16 amino acids. Germline V lookup: CDR1 SNHLY, CDR2 FYNNEI.

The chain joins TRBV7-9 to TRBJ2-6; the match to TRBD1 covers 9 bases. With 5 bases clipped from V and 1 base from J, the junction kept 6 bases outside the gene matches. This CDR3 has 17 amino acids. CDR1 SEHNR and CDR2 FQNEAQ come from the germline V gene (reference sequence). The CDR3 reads CASSPGTGRSGANVLTF. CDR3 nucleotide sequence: TGTGCCAGCAGCCCTGGGACAGGGCGTTCTGGGGCCAACGTCCTGACTTTC.

This CDR3 is CSVEGLAEGANEQFF. The CDR3 DNA reads TGCAGCGTTGAAGGTTTAGCGGAGGGGGCCAATGAGCAGTTCTTC. The chain carries TRBV29-1 and TRBJ2-1, with D possibly being TRBD1 (7 bases). There are 15 residues in the CDR3. Trimming removed 1 base from V and 6 bases from J, with 16 bases in between. Germline values: CDR1 SQVTM, CDR2 ANQGSEA.

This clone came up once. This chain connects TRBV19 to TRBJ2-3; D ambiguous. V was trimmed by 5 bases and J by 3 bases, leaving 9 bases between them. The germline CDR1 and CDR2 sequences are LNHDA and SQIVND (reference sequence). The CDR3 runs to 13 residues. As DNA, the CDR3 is TGTGCCAGTAGTCCCCGACATACAGATACGCAGTATTTT. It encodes CASSPRHTDTQYF.

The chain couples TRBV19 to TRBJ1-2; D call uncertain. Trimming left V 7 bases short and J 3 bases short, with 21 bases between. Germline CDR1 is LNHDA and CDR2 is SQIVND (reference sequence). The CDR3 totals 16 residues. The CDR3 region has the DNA TGTGCCAGTACCCAAACCCTGACTTCCTATTACTATGGCTACACCTTC. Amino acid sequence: CASTQTLTSYYYGYTF.